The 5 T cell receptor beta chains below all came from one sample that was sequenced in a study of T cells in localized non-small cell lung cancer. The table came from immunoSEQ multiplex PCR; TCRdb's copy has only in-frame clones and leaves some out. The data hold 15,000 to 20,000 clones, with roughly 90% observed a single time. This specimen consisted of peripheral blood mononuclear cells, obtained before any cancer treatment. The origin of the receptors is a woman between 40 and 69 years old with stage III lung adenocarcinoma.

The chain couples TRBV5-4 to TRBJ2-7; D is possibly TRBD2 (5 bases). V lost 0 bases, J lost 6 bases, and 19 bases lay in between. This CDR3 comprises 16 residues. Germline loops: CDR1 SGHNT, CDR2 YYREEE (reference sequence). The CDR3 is CASSLAGGRSTTEQYF. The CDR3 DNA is TGTGCCAGCAGCTTGGCCGGAGGACGCAGCACTACCGAGCAGTACTTC.

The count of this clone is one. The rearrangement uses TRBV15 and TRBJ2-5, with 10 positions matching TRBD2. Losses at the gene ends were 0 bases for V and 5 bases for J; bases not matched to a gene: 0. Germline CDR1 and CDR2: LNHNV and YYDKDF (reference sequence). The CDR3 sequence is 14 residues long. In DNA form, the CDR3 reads TGTGCCACCAGCAGAGAAGCGGGGGGGGAGACCCAGTACTTC. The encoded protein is CATSREAGGETQYF. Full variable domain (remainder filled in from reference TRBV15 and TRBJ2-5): DAMVIQNPRYQVTQFGKPVTLSCSQTLNHNVMYWYQQKSSQAPKLLFHYYDKDFNNEADTPDNFQSRRPNTSFCFLDIRSPGLGDTAMYLCATSREAGGETQYFGPGTRLLVL.

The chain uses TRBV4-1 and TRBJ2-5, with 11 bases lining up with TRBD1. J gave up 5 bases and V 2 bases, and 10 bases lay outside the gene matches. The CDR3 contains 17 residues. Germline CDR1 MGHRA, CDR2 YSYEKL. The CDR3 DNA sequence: TGCGCCAGCAGCCAAAACACCGGGACAGGGGGATATGAGACCCAGTACTTC. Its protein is CASSQNTGTGGYETQYF.

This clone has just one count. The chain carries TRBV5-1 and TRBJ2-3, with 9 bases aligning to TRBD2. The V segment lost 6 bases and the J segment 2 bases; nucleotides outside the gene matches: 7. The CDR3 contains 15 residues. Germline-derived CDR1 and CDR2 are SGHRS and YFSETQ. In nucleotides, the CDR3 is TGCGCCAGCACCGATAGCGGGAGACACACAGATACGCAGTATTTT. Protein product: CASTDSGRHTDTQYF.

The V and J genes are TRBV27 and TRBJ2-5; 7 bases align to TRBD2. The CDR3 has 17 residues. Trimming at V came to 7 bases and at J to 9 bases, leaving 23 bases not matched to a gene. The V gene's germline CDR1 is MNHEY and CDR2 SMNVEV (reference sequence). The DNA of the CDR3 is TGTGCCAGCACTCCCTTCCGGCCTGCGTGGGAGGGCTTGGCCCAGTACTTC. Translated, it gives CASTPFRPAWEGLAQYF.